One sample yielded the 21 T cell receptor beta chains listed below, sequenced in a study of ipilimumab plus nivolumab after autologous stem cell transplantation. Sequencing was performed with immunoSEQ multiplex PCR; in TCRdb, only in-frame clones are kept and a portion is missing. The sample gives around 4,900 clones, approximately 70% of which show up once; under 30% is in the top ten. The material sequenced was PBMCs, taken in a trial of ipilimumab plus nivolumab as post-transplant consolidation. These receptors were taken from a male donor with multiple myeloma.

V and J are TRBV6-1 and TRBJ2-7; TRBD1 matches at 8 bases. The junction had 8 bases not matched to a gene; V was cut back by 5 bases and J by 2 bases. The germline V gene has CDR1 MNHNS and CDR2 SASEGT. CDR3 length equals 15 residues. CDR3 nucleotide sequence: TGTGCCAGCAGTCCAAGGGACAGGAGTGCCTACGAGCAGTACTTC. It encodes CASSPRDRSAYEQYF.

This chain links TRBV6-6 with TRBJ2-5; D not resolved. Germline assignment: CDR1 MNHNY and CDR2 SVGAGI (reference sequence). V lost 5 bases to trimming and J lost 5 bases, with 12 bases between them. This CDR3 is 13 amino acids long. CDR3 DNA sequence: TGTGCCAGCAGTCGGTTAACCTTCGAGACCCAGTACTTC. Translating gives CASSRLTFETQYF.

This clone was seen more than once but under ten times. The chain combines TRBV4-2 with TRBJ2-7; D might be TRBD1 (5 bases). Germline V gene lookup returns CDR1 LGHNA and CDR2 YNFKEQ. Deletions cut 1 base from V and 2 bases from J, with 12 bases between. The CDR3 is made up of 15 amino acids. The CDR3 bases are TGTGCCAGCAGCCAAGTTGACAGTCAGGCCTACGAGCAGTACTTC. Its protein product is CASSQVDSQAYEQYF.

The chain recombines TRBV6-5 with TRBJ1-4, with 9 nucleotides matching TRBD1. V shed 7 bases, J shed 6 bases, and the junction held 6 bases outside the gene matches. Germline V gene data show CDR1 as MNHEY and CDR2 as SVGAGI. The CDR3 consists of 14 residues. CDR3 coding DNA: TGTGCCAGCACCCCGGACAGGGGATATGAAAAACTGTTTTTT. Its translation: CASTPDRGYEKLFF.

V and J are TRBV30 and TRBJ2-1; 7 bases are a match to TRBD2. With 0 bases clipped from V and 2 bases from J, the junction kept 4 bases outside the gene matches. This CDR3 is built from 15 residues. Germline CDR1 is GTSNPN and CDR2 is SVGIG (reference sequence). The CDR3 is CAWSVLAGAYNEQFF. In nucleotides, the CDR3 is TGTGCCTGGAGTGTACTGGCGGGAGCCTACAATGAGCAGTTCTTC. The whole variable domain, filled in from reference TRBV30 and TRBJ2-1, reads SQTIHQWPATLVQPVGSPLSLECTVEGTSNPNLYWYRQAAGRGLQLLFYSVGIGQISSEVPQNLSASRPQDRQFILSSKKLLLSDSGFYLCAWSVLAGAYNEQFFGPGTRLTVL.

This rearrangement joins TRBV19 to TRBJ2-7; TRBD1 matches at 7 bases. In germline, CDR1 is LNHDA, CDR2 SQIVND (reference sequence). CDR3 size: 13 residues. Trimming took 4 bases from V and 3 from J; bases not matched to a gene: 3. The CDR3 region is CASSTDRVYEQYF. CDR3 bases: TGTGCCAGTAGTACCGACAGGGTCTACGAGCAGTACTTC.

The V call is TRBV4-1, the J call TRBJ2-1, with 16 bases that match TRBD2. The CDR3 is 20 amino acids. Losses at the gene ends were 0 bases for V and 8 bases for J; bases not matched to a gene: 13. The germline CDR1 and CDR2 sequences are MGHRA and YSYEKL. The chain's CDR3 is CASSQDSGLAGGGLWDEQFF. CDR3 in DNA: TGCGCCAGCAGCCAAGATTCGGGACTAGCGGGAGGGGGATTATGGGATGAGCAGTTCTTC.

On this clone itself: The junction does not match germline at one end; this may be a read error. The rearrangement links TRBV2 to TRBJ1-2; 7 bases line up with TRBD1. Germline V gene data show CDR1 as SNHLY and CDR2 as FYNNEI. The CDR3 covers 15 residues. CDR3 DNA sequence: TGTGCCAGCAGTCAAGCCGGGACAGATAACTATGGCTACACCTTC. It codes for CASSQAGTDNYGYTF. Combining the CDR3 with reference TRBV2 and TRBJ1-2 gives the whole variable domain EPEVTQTPSHQVTQMGQEVILRCVPISNHLYFYWYRQILGQKVEFLVSFYNNEISEKSEIFDDQFSVERPDGSNFTLKIRSTKLEDSAMYFCASSQAGTDNYGYTFGSGTRLTVV.

This chain joins TRBV6-5 and TRBJ2-3; maybe TRBD2 (5 bases). In germline, CDR1 is MNHEY, CDR2 SVGAGI. The CDR3 covers 14 residues. V lost 2 bases and J lost 1, with 7 bases in between. The CDR3 spells CASSYRTGTDTQYF. Here the CDR3 DNA reads TGTGCCAGCAGTTACCGGACTGGCACAGATACGCAGTATTTT.

The chain is built from TRBV4-3 and TRBJ2-5; 8 bases agree with TRBD1. CDR1 LGHNA and CDR2 YSLEER come from the germline V gene. This CDR3 region has 15 residues. V shed 0 bases and J 4 bases; nucleotides not matched to a gene: 4. The chain's CDR3 is CASSQDDRGRETQYF. CDR3 sequence (DNA): TGCGCCAGCAGCCAAGACGACAGGGGACGAGAGACCCAGTACTTC.

The rearrangement joins TRBV4-2 to TRBJ2-3; 10 positions agree with TRBD2. The germline V gene encodes CDR1 LGHNA and CDR2 YNFKEQ. V lost 0 bases and J lost 4; bases outside the gene matches: 16. This CDR3 has 20 residues. DNA of the CDR3: TGTGCCAGCAGCCAAGATTGGCCTAGCGGGGGCCCCTGGGGATCAGATACGCAGTATTTT. Translated: CASSQDWPSGGPWGSDTQYF.

The chain couples TRBV4-2 to TRBJ2-7, with D perhaps matching TRBD2 (5 bases). Germline V gene data show CDR1 as LGHNA and CDR2 as YNFKEQ. With 4 bases removed from V and 6 bases from J, the gap between germline ends came to 16 bases. CDR3 length: 14 amino acids. The CDR3 loop is CASSRPGGEAEQYF. CDR3 DNA: TGTGCCAGCAGCCGGCCCGGAGGAGAGGCCGAGCAGTACTTC.

The rearrangement joins TRBV6-5 to TRBJ1-1; D call uncertain. The ends were cut back, 2 bases at V and 1 base at J, with 8 bases in the middle. Per germline, CDR1 MNHEY and CDR2 SVGAGI. The CDR3 loop spans 14 amino acids. The CDR3 coding sequence is TGTGCCAGCAGTTACGGTGGGAGGAACACTGAAGCTTTCTTT. This codes for CASSYGGRNTEAFF.

The sample holds a few counts of this clone. CDR3 sequence: CASSYLTQPQHF. In nucleotides, the CDR3 is TGTGCCAGCAGCTACCTCACTCAGCCCCAGCATTTT. This chain links TRBV5-6 with TRBJ1-5; D unresolved. Per the germline V gene, CDR1 is SGHDT and CDR2 is YYEEEE. With 3 bases removed from V and 6 bases from J, the gap between germline ends came to 7 bases. This CDR3 spans 12 amino acids. The variable domain in full, completed from reference TRBV5-6 and TRBJ1-5, reads DAGVTQSPTHLIKTRGQQVTLRCSPKSGHDTVSWYQQALGQGPQFIFQYYEEEERQRGNFPDRFSGHQFPNYSSELNVNALLLGDSALYLCASSYLTQPQHFGDGTRLSIL.

The rearrangement uses TRBV7-3 and TRBJ2-5; TRBD2 agrees at 7 bases. This CDR3 is built from 13 residues. V trimming: 7 bases; J trimming: 4 bases; junction bases outside the gene matches: 6. Per the germline V gene, CDR1 is SGHTA and CDR2 is FQGTGA. This CDR3 reads CASILSSGETQYF. The CDR3 region has the DNA TGTGCCAGCATCCTATCTAGCGGAGAGACCCAGTACTTC.

This clone was recorded a few times. The chain has TRBV11-2 and TRBJ2-1; D not resolved. The CDR3 is 13 amino acids. Germline CDR1 is SGHAT and CDR2 is FQNNGV. V gave up 2 bases and J gave up 6 bases, with 8 bases separating them. The CDR3 reads CASSLNSPNEQFF. The CDR3 coding sequence is TGTGCCAGCAGCTTAAATAGCCCCAATGAGCAGTTCTTC.

The chain is built from TRBV6-6 and TRBJ2-7; 9 bases are a match to TRBD2. J was trimmed by 4 bases and V by 2 bases; bases with no gene match: 3. There are 14 residues in the CDR3. Germline CDR1 reads MNHNY; CDR2 reads SVGAGI (reference sequence). This CDR3 reads CASSYRLAGYEQYF. In DNA, the CDR3 is TGTGCCAGCAGTTACCGGCTAGCGGGGTACGAGCAGTACTTC.

The rearrangement joins TRBV7-2 to TRBJ1-2; maybe TRBD1 (6 bases). CDR3 length: 14 residues. Germline CDR1 is SGHTA and CDR2 is FQGNSA. Trimming shortened V by 5 bases and J by 3 bases, and 13 bases separated the two germline ends. The CDR3 DNA reads as TGTGCCAGCAGCCCCGGGGGGGCTCACTATGGCTACACCTTC. It specifies CASSPGGAHYGYTF.

This chain joins TRBV5-6 and TRBJ1-1; the D gene is possibly TRBD1 (5 bases). The CDR3 spans 15 residues. The V gene's germline CDR1 is SGHDT and CDR2 YYEEEE. V was trimmed by 2 bases and J by 4 bases, leaving 15 bases between them. As DNA, the CDR3 is TGTGCCAGCAGCTTAACTGGCAGGGAGGCCACTGAAGCTTTCTTT. Encoded protein: CASSLTGREATEAFF.

This clone was seen a single time. The chain has TRBV25-1 and TRBJ1-5; the D is unclear. This CDR3 has 11 residues. The germline gives CDR1 MGHDK, CDR2 SYGVNS. Trimming pared 3 bases from V and 7 bases from J, leaving 4 bases between. In DNA form, the CDR3 reads TGTGCCAGCAGTGATTGGCAGCCCCAGCATTTT. Residues: CASSDWQPQHF.

This chain connects TRBV10-2 to TRBJ2-1; TRBD1 is a possible D gene (6 bases). Trimming left V 9 bases short and J 7 bases short, with 10 bases between. The CDR3 totals 11 residues. Germline V gene lookup returns CDR1 WSHSY and CDR2 SAAADI. The CDR3 sequence is CASRGGNEQFF. DNA of the CDR3: TGCGCCAGTCGAGGGGGAAATGAGCAGTTCTTC.